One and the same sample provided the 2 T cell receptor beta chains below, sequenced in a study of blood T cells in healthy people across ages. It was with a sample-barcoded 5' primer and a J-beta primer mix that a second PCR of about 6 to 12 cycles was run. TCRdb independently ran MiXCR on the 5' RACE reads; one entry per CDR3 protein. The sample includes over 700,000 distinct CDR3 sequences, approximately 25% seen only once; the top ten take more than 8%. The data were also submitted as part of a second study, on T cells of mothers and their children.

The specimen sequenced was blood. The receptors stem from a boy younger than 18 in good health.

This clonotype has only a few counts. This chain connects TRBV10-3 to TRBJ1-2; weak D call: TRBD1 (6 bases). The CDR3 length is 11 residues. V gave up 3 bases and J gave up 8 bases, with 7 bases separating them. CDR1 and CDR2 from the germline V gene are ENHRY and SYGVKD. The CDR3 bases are TGTGCCATCAGTGACAGGGGAGGCTACACCTTC. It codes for CAISDRGGYTF.

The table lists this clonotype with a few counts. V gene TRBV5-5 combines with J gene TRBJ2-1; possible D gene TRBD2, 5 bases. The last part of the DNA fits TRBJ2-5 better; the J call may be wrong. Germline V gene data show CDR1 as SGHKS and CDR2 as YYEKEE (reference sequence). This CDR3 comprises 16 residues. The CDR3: CASSIAGWTEQETQYF. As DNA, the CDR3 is TGTGCCAGCAGCATTGCGGGTTGGACGGAACAAGAGACCCAGTACTTC.